The entry below gives a single T cell receptor (beta chain) sequence along with its context. Its antigen remains unknown. This sample was taken from a study of beta chain features in type 1 diabetes. Study observations and caveats: All four CD4+ subsets of Type 1 diabetes patients contained TCRB CDR3s that were moderately but significantly shorter.

The CDR3 loop spans 14 amino acids. With 6 bases removed from V and 0 bases from J, the gap between germline ends came to 11 bases. Per germline, CDR1 SGDLS and CDR2 YYNGEE. What was sequenced were expressed TCRB transcripts, since all of the isolated RNA had been reverse transcribed. The protocol was immunoSEQ multiplex PCR, while the TCRdb copy is restricted to in-frame clones and leaves out a portion. The sample yields approximately 170,000 clones, roughly 8% seen once. The TCR was taken from a man between 18 and 29 years old with type 1 diabetes. The sample was central memory CD4+ T cells from blood. The rearrangement joins TRBV9 to TRBJ2-3, with D possibly matching TRBD2 (6 bases). The CDR3 protein is CASMAAGSTDTQYF. CDR3 DNA sequence: TGTGCCAGCATGGCGGCGGGGAGCACAGATACGCAGTATTTT.